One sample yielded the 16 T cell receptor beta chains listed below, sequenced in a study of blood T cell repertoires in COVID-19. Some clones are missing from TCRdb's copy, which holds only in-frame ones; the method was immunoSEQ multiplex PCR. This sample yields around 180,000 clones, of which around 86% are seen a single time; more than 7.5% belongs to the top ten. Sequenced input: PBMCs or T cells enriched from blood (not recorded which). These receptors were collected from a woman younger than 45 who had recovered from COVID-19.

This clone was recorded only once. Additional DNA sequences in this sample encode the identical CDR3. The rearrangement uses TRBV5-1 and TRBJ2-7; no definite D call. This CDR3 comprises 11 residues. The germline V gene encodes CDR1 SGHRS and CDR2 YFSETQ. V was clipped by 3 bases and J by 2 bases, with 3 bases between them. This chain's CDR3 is CASSSTYEQYF. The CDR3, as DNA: TGCGCCAGCAGCTCTACCTACGAGCAGTACTTC.

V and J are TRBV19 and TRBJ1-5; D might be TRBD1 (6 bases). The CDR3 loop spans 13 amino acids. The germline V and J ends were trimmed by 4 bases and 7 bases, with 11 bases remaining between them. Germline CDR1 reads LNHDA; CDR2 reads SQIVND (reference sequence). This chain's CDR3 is CASSTQGRQPQHF. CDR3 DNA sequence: TGTGCCAGTAGTACACAGGGAAGACAGCCCCAGCATTTT.

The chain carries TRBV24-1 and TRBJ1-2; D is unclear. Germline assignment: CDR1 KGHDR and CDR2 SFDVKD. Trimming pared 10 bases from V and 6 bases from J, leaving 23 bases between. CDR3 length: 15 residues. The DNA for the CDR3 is TGTGCCACTTCTGCTGGGGAGGAACCTTTTCATGGCTACACCTTC. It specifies CATSAGEEPFHGYTF.

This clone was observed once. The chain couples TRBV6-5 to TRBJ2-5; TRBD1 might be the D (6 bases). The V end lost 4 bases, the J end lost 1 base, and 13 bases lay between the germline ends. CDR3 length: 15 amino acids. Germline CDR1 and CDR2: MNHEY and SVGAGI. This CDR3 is CASSWDNSGQETQYF. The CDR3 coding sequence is TGTGCCAGCAGTTGGGACAACTCAGGCCAAGAGACCCAGTACTTC.

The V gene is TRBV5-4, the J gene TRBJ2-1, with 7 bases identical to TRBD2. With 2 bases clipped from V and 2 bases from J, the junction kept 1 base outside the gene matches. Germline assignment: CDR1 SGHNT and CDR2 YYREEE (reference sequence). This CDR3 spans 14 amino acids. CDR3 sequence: CASSFREAYNEQFF. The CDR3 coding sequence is TGTGCCAGCAGCTTCCGGGAGGCCTACAATGAGCAGTTCTTC.

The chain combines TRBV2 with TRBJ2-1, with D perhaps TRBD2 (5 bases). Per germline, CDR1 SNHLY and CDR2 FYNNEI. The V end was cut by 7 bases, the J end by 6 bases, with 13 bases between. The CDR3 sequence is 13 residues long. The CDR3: CASTGEFGNEQFF. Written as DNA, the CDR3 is TGTGCCAGCACTGGGGAGTTCGGCAATGAGCAGTTCTTC.

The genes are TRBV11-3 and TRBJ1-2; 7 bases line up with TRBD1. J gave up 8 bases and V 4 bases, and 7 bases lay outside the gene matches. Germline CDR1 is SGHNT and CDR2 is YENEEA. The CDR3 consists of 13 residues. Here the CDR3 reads CASSSHQQGGYTF. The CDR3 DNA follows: TGTGCCAGCAGCTCCCATCAACAGGGGGGCTACACCTTC.

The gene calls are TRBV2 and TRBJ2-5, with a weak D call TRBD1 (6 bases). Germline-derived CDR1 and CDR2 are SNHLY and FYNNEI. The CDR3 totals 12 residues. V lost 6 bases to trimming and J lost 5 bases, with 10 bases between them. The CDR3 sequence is CASRTGKETQYF. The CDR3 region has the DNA TGTGCCAGCAGAACAGGGAAGGAGACCCAGTACTTC.

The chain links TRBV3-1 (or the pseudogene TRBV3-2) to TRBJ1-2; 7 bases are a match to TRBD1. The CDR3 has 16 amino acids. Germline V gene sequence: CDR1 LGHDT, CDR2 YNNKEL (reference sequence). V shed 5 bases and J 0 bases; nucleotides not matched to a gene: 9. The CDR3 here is CASSSVRGTSNYGYTF. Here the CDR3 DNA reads TGTGCCAGCAGCTCCGTCAGGGGGACCTCTAACTATGGCTACACCTTC.

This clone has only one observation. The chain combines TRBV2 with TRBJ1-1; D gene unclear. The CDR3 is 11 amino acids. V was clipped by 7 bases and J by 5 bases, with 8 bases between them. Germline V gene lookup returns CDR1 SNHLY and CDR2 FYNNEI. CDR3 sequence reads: CASMGGTEAFF. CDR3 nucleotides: TGTGCCAGCATGGGAGGGACTGAAGCTTTCTTT.

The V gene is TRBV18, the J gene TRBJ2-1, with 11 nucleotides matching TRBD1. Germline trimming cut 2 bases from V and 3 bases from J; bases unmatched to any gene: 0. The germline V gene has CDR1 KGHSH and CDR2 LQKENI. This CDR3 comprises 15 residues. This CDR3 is CASSPGTGGYNEQFF. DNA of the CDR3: TGTGCCAGCTCACCAGGGACAGGGGGCTACAATGAGCAGTTCTTC.

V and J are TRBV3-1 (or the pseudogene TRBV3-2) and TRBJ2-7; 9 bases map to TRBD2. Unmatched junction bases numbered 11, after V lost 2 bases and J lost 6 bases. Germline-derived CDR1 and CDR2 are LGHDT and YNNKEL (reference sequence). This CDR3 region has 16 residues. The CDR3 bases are TGTGCCAGCAGCCAAATTAGCGGGAGCCGCATAGGCGAGCAGTACTTC. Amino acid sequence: CASSQISGSRIGEQYF.

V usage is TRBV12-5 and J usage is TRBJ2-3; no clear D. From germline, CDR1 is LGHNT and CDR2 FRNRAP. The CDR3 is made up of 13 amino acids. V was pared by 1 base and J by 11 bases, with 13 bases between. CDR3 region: CASGLERLMRQYF. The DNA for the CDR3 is TGTGCTAGTGGTTTGGAACGCCTCATGAGGCAGTATTTT.

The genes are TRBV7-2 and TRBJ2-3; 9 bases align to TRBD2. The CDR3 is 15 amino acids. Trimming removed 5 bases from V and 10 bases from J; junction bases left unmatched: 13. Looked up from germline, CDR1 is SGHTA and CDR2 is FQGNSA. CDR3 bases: TGTGCCAGCAGCCCTAGCGGGATGACCGAGGTGGCGCAGTATTTT. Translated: CASSPSGMTEVAQYF.

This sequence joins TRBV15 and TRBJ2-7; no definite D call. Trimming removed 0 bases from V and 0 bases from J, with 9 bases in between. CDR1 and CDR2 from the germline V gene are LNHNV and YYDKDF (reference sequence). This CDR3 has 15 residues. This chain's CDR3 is CATSRDPSGSYEQYF. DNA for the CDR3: TGTGCCACCAGCAGAGATCCATCAGGCTCCTACGAGCAGTACTTC.

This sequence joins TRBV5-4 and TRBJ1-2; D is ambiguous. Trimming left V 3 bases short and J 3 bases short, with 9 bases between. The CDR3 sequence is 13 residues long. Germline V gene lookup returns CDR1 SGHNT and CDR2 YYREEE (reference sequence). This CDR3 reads CASSSVGDYGYTF. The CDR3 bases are TGTGCCAGCAGCTCGGTCGGTGACTATGGCTACACCTTC. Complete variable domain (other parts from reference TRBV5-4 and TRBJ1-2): ETGVTQSPTHLIKTRGQQVTLRCSSQSGHNTVSWYQQALGQGPQFIFQYYREEENGRGNFPPRFSGLQFPNYSSELNVNALELDDSALYLCASSSVGDYGYTFGSGTRLTVV.